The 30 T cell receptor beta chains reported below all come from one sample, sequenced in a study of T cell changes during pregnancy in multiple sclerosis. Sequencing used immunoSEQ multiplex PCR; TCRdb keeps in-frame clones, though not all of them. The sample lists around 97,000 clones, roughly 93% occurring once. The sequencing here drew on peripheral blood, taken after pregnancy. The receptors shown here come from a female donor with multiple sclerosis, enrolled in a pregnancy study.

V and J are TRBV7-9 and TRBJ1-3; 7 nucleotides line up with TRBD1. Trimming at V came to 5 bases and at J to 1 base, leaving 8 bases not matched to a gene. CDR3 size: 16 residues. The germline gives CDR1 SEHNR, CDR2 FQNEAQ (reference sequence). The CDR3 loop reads CASSIGTEASGNTIYF. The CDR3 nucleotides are TGTGCCAGCAGCATTGGGACAGAAGCATCTGGAAACACCATATATTTT.

The CDR3 is CASSPGTSYGETQYF. The DNA for the CDR3 is TGTGCCAGCTCACCAGGGACTAGCTACGGAGAGACCCAGTACTTC. The V gene is TRBV18, the J gene TRBJ2-5; 9 nucleotides align to TRBD2. This CDR3 has 15 amino acids. V was pared by 2 bases and J by 4 bases, with 5 bases of the junction left unmatched. Germline V CDR1 and CDR2: KGHSH, LQKENI.

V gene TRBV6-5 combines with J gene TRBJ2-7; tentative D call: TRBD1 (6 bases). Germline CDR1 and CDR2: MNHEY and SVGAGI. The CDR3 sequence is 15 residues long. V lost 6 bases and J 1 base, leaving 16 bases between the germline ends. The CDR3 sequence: CASRTQGKGSYEQYF. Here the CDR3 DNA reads TGTGCCAGCAGAACACAGGGAAAGGGGTCCTACGAGCAGTACTTC.

CDR3 nucleotides: TGTGCCAGCAGCCCCGGGGGACAGGCCAACACTGAAGCTTTCTTT. Translated, it gives CASSPGGQANTEAFF. This chain uses TRBV11-3 with TRBJ1-1; 8 bases match TRBD1. This CDR3 spans 15 amino acids. Germline V gene lookup returns CDR1 SGHNT and CDR2 YENEEA. The V segment lost 5 bases and the J segment 2 bases; nucleotides outside the gene matches: 7.

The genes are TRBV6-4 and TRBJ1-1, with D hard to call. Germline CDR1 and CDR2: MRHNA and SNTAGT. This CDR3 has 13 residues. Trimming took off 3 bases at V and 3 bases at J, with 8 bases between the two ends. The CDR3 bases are TGTGCCAGCAGTGAATCAGGATACACTGAAGCTTTCTTT. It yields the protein CASSESGYTEAFF.

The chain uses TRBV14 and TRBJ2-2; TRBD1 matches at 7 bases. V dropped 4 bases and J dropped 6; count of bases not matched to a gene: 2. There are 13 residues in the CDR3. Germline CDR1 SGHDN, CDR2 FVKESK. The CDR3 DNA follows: TGTGCCAGCAGCCGGCAGGGGGCCGGGGAGCTGTTTTTT. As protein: CASSRQGAGELFF.

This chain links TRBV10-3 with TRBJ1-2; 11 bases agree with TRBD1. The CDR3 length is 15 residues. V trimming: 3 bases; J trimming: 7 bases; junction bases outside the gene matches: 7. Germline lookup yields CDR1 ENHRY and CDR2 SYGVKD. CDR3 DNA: TGTGCCATCAGTGATCCGGGACAGGGGGTTTCTGGCTACACCTTC. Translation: CAISDPGQGVSGYTF.

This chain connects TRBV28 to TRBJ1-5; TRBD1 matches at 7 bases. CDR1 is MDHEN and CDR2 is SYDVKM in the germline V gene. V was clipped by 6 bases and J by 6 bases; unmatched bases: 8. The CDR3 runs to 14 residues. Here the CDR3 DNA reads TGTGCCAGCAGCCTAAGACAGGGAAGTCAGCCCCAGCATTTT. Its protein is CASSLRQGSQPQHF.

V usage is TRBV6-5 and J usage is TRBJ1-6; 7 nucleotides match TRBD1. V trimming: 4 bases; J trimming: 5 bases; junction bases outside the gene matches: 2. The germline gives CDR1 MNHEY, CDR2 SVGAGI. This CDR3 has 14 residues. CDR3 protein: CASSLTGHNSPLHF. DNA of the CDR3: TGTGCCAGCAGTTTGACAGGGCATAATTCACCCCTCCACTTT.

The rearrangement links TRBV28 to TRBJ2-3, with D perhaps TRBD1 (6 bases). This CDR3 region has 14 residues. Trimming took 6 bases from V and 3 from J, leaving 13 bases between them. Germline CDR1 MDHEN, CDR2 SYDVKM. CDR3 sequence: CASSHPQGTDTQYF. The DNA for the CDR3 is TGTGCCAGCAGCCATCCACAGGGAACAGATACGCAGTATTTT.

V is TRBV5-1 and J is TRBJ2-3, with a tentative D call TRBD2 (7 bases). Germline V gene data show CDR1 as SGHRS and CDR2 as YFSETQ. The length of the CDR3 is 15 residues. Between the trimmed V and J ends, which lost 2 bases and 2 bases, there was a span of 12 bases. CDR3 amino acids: CASSFRRGLTDTQYF. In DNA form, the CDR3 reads TGCGCCAGCAGCTTCCGGCGGGGGCTCACAGATACGCAGTATTTT.

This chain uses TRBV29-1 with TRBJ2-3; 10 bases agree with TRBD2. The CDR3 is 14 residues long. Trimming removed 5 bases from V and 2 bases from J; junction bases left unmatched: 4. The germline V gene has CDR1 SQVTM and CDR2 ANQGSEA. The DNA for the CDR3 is TGCAGCGTTCTAGCGGGGGTAGACACAGATACGCAGTATTTT. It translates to CSVLAGVDTDTQYF.

This CDR3 reads CASSSGQGDVNGELFF. The CDR3 nucleotides are TGTGCCAGCAGTTCCGGACAGGGGGATGTCAACGGGGAGCTGTTTTTT. The rearrangement joins TRBV7-7 to TRBJ2-2; 10 bases are shared with TRBD1. J was trimmed by 7 bases and V by 6 bases; bases with no gene match: 11. This CDR3 contains 16 residues. The germline V gene has CDR1 SSHAT and CDR2 FNYEAQ (reference sequence).

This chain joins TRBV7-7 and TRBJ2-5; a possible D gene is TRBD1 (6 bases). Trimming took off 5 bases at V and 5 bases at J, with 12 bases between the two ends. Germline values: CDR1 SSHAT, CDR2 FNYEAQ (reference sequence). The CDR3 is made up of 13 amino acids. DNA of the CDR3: TGTGCCAGCAGCGCTTTGGGGGCTGAGACCCAGTACTTC. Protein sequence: CASSALGAETQYF.

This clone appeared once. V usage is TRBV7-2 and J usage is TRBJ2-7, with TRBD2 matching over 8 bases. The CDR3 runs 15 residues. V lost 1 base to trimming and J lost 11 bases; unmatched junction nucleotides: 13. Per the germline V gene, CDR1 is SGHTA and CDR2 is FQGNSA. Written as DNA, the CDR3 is TGTGCCAGCAGCTTAGAGGCTGGGTCGGGGGGGAGGAAGTACTTC. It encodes CASSLEAGSGGRKYF.

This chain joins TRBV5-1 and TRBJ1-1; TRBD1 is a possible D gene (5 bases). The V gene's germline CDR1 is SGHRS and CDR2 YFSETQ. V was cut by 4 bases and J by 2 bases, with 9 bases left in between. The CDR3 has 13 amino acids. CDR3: CASSLDRNTEAFF. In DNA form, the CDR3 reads TGCGCCAGCAGCCTCGACAGAAACACTGAAGCTTTCTTT. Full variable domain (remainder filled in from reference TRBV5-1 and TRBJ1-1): KAGVTQTPRYLIKTRGQQVTLSCSPISGHRSVSWYQQTPGQGLQFLFEYFSETQRNKGNFPGRFSGRQFSNSRSEMNVSTLELGDSALYLCASSLDRNTEAFFGQGTRLTVV.

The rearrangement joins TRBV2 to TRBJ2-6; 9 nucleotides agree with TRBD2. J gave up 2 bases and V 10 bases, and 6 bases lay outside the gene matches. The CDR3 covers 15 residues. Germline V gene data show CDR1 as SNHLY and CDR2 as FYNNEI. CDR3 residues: CATVGGGAGANVLTF. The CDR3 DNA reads TGTGCCACCGTGGGCGGGGGGGCTGGGGCCAACGTCCTGACTTTC.

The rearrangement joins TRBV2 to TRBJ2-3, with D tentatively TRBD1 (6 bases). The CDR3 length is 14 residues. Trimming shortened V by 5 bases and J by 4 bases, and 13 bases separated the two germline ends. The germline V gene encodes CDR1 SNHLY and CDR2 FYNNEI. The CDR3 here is CASSTQGNPDTQYF. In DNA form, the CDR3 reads TGTGCCAGCAGTACACAGGGAAACCCAGATACGCAGTATTTT.

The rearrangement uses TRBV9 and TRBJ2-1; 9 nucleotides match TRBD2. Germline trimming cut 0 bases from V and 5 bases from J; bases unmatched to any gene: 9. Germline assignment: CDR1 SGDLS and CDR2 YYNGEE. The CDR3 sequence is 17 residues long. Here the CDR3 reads CASSVERGASGDNEQFF. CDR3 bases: TGTGCCAGCAGCGTAGAACGCGGGGCTAGCGGGGACAATGAGCAGTTCTTC.

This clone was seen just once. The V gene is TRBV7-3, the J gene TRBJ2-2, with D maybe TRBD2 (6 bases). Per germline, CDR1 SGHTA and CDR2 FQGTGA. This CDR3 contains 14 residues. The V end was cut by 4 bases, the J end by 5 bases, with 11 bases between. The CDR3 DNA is TGTGCCAGCAGCTCCACAGGAGGGACCGGGGAGCTGTTTTTT. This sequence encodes CASSSTGGTGELFF.

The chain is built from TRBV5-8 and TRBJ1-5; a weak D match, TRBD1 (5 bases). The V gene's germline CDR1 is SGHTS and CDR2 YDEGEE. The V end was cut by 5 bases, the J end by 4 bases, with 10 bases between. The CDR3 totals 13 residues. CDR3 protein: CASRTGVNQPQHF. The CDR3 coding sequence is TGTGCCAGCAGAACGGGGGTGAATCAGCCCCAGCATTTT.

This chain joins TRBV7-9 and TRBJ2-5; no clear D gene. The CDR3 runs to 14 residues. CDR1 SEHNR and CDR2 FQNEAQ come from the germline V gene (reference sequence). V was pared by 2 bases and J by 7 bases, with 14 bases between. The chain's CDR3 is CASSLLLDSGTQYF. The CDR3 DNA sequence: TGTGCCAGCAGCTTACTGCTAGATTCGGGGACCCAGTACTTC.

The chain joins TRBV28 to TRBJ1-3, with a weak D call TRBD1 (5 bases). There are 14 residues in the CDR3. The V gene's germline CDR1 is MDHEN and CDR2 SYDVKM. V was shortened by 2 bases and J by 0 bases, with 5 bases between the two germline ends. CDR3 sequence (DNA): TGTGCCAGCAGTTTAGGACACTCTGGAAACACCATATATTTT. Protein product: CASSLGHSGNTIYF.

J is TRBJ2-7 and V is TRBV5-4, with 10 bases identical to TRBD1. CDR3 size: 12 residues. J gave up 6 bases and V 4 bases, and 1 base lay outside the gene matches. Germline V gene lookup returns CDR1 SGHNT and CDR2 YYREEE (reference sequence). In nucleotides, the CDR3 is TGTGCCAGCAGCGGGACAGGGGCCGAGCAGTACTTC. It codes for CASSGTGAEQYF. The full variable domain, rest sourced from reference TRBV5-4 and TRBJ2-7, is ETGVTQSPTHLIKTRGQQVTLRCSSQSGHNTVSWYQQALGQGPQFIFQYYREEENGRGNFPPRFSGLQFPNYSSELNVNALELDDSALYLCASSGTGAEQYFGPGTRLTVT.

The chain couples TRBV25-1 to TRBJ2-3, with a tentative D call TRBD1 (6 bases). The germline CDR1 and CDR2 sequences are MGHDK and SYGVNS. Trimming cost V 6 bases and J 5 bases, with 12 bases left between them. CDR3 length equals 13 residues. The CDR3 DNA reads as TGTGCCAGCAGGGGGGCCGGAGTAGATACGCAGTATTTT. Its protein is CASRGAGVDTQYF.

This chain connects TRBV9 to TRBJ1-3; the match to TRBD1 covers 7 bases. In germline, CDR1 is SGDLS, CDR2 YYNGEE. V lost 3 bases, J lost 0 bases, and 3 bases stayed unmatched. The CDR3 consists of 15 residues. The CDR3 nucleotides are TGTGCCAGCAGCGCAACAGGGGTCTCTGGAAACACCATATATTTT. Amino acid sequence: CASSATGVSGNTIYF.

The CDR3 DNA is TGTGCCAGCAGTGGCAGCGGGAGAGGATACGAGCAGTACTTC. Protein sequence: CASSGSGRGYEQYF. This rearrangement joins TRBV28 to TRBJ2-7; TRBD2 matches 8 bases. The CDR3 consists of 14 residues. Germline values: CDR1 MDHEN, CDR2 SYDVKM. V lost 5 bases, J lost 4 bases, and 7 bases stayed unmatched.

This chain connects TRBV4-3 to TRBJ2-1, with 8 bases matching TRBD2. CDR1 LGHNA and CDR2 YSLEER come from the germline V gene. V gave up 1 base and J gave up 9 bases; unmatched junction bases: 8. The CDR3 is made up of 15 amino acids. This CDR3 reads CASSQATREGGEQFF. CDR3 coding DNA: TGCGCCAGCAGCCAAGCTACCCGGGAGGGCGGTGAGCAGTTCTTC.

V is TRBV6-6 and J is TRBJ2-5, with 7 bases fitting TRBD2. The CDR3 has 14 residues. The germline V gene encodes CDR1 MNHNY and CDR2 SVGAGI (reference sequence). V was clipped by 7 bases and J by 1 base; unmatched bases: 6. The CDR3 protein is CASTSGGSQETQYF. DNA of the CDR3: TGTGCCAGCACCTCGGGGGGTTCCCAAGAGACCCAGTACTTC.

The CDR3 reads CASSLLASGSTNNEQFF. The CDR3 nucleotides are TGTGCCAGCAGTTTATTGGCTAGCGGGAGTACCAACAATGAGCAGTTCTTC. The rearrangement links TRBV28 to TRBJ2-1; 10 bases are shared with TRBD2. There are 17 residues in the CDR3. The germline gives CDR1 MDHEN, CDR2 SYDVKM. Unmatched junction bases numbered 8, after V lost 1 base and J lost 5 bases.